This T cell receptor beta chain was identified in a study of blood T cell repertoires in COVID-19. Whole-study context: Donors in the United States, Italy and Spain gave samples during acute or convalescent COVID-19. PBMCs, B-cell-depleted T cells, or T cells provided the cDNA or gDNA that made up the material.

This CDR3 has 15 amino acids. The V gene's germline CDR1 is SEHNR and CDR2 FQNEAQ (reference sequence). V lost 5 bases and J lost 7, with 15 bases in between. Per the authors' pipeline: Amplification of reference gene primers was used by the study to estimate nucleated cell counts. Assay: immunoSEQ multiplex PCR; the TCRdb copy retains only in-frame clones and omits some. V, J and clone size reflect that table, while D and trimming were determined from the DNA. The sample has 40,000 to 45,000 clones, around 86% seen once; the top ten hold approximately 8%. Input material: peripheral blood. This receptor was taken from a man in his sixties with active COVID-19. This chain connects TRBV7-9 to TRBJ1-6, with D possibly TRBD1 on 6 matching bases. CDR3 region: CASSPVRGSNSPLHF. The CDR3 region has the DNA TGTGCCAGCAGCCCAGTCAGGGGATCGAATTCACCCCTCCACTTT. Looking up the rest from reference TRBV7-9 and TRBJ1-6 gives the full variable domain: DTGVSQNPRHKITKRGQNVTFRCDPISEHNRLYWYRQTLGQGPEFLTYFQNEAQLEKSRLLSDRFSAERPKGSFSTLEIQRTEQGDSAMYLCASSPVRGSNSPLHFGNGTRLTVT.